The source of this TCR beta chain is a study of regulatory T cells in long-lasting Graves disease. Study summary: It was over 5 years of antithyroid drugs, with positive TSH receptor antibodies, that meant persistent Graves' disease.

Building the TCR beta libraries relied on iRepertoire HTBI primers, and CDR3 regions underwent Arm-PCR. TCRdb re-derived calls from the multiplex PCR reads in MiXCR, one entry per CDR3 protein. The data show more than 300,000 distinct CDR3 sequences, with around 19% seen just once and around 30% held by the top ten. Only a few counts were recorded for this clonotype. Germline V gene sequence: CDR1 GTSNPN, CDR2 SVGIG (reference sequence). Between the trimmed V and J ends, which lost 0 bases and 5 bases, there was a span of 6 bases. This CDR3 contains 12 residues. The time point: persistent/refractory GD, antithyroid drugs over 5 years with positive TRAb. The TCR library used RNA extracted from PBMCs.

The origin of this receptor is a female donor with Graves disease. Specimen: peripheral blood mononuclear cells (PBMCs), collected when the disease was refractory, from a patient treated with antithyroid drugs. The chain uses TRBV30 and TRBJ2-3, with TRBD2 as a possible D gene (6 bases). CDR3 loop: CAWSVGGDTQYF. DNA for the CDR3: TGTGCCTGGAGTGTGGGGGGAGATACGCAGTATTTT.